The 8 T cell receptor beta chains below all came from one sample that was sequenced in a study of blood T cell repertoires in COVID-19. Only in-frame clones appear in the TCRdb table, and some are missing; sequencing was by immunoSEQ multiplex PCR. The repertoire holds around 180,000 clones, around 89% seen once, with around 24% in the top ten. The source material was peripheral blood. These receptors originate from a man between 60 and 75 years old with acute or convalescent COVID-19.

This chain uses TRBV24-1 with TRBJ2-1, with D possibly TRBD2 on 6 matching bases. CDR1 is KGHDR, CDR2 SFDVKD, per germline. V gave up 5 bases and J gave up 8 bases, with 9 bases separating them. The CDR3 is made up of 12 amino acids. The CDR3 DNA follows: TGTGCCACCAGTGGTACGGGGGATGAGCAGTTCTTC. This codes for CATSGTGDEQFF.

This clone came up a few times. V gene TRBV19 combines with J gene TRBJ1-3; tentative D call: TRBD1 (6 bases). CDR3 length equals 15 residues. Germline V lookup: CDR1 LNHDA, CDR2 SQIVND (reference sequence). Trimming pared 2 bases from V and 0 bases from J, leaving 8 bases between. CDR3 coding DNA: TGTGCCAGTAGTATATGGGACAACTCTGGAAACACCATATATTTT. Translated, it gives CASSIWDNSGNTIYF.

The chain couples TRBV10-3 to TRBJ1-5, with D possibly being TRBD1 (5 bases). Trimming took 0 bases from V and 3 from J, leaving 15 bases between them. Germline V lookup: CDR1 ENHRY, CDR2 SYGVKD. This CDR3 is 17 amino acids long. For the CDR3, the DNA is TGTGCCATCAGTGAGTCGAGCCGGGGGGTTATCAATCAGCCCCAGCATTTT. It is translated as CAISESSRGVINQPQHF.

The V gene is TRBV6-4, the J gene TRBJ2-5; unclear D gene. CDR1 MRHNA and CDR2 SNTAGT come from the germline V gene. The V and J ends lost 5 bases and 5 bases respectively, with 12 bases between them. The CDR3 has 13 residues. This chain's CDR3 is CASSPENGETQYF. The CDR3 nucleotides are TGTGCCAGCAGTCCCGAAAACGGGGAGACCCAGTACTTC.

The CDR3 coding sequence is TGTGCCAGCAGCCCGGGACTAGCGGGGGCCTACAATGAGCAGTTCTTC. This encodes CASSPGLAGAYNEQFF. The chain couples TRBV5-4 to TRBJ2-1, with 14 nucleotides matching TRBD2. The CDR3 totals 16 residues. CDR1 and CDR2 from the germline V gene are SGHNT and YYREEE (reference sequence). Unmatched junction bases numbered 2, after V lost 4 bases and J lost 2 bases.

V is TRBV4-2 and J is TRBJ2-5; 7 bases map to TRBD2. Trimming removed 0 bases from V and 5 bases from J; junction bases left unmatched: 6. The CDR3 has 15 amino acids. The germline V gene encodes CDR1 LGHNA and CDR2 YNFKEQ. The CDR3 region has the DNA TGTGCCAGCAGCCAAGAAGCGGGGAAAGGGGAGACCCAGTACTTC. It specifies CASSQEAGKGETQYF.

The CDR3 loop reads CASSLEGQGVYGYTF. Here the CDR3 DNA reads TGCGCCAGCAGCTTGGAGGGACAGGGGGTTTATGGCTACACCTTC. The rearrangement links TRBV5-1 to TRBJ1-2, with TRBD1 identical over 11 bases. The ends lost 0 bases at V and 5 bases at J; junction bases unmatched: 3. The CDR3 loop spans 15 amino acids. Per the germline V gene, CDR1 is SGHRS and CDR2 is YFSETQ.

The chain employs TRBV12-3 or TRBV12-4 and TRBJ1-1, with D maybe TRBD1 (5 bases). The germline V and J ends were trimmed by 6 bases and 11 bases, with 19 bases remaining between them. The CDR3 contains 13 residues. CDR3 DNA: TGTGCCAGCAGCCTCAGGGCGGTCTTTGAGGCTTTCTTT. Translated, it gives CASSLRAVFEAFF.